The rows below give T cell receptor beta chains drawn from one sample of a study of T-cell reconstitution after alpha-beta-depleted transplantation in children. TCRdb re-called the PCR reads through MiXCR, storing one row per CDR3 protein. The data show approximately 500,000 distinct CDR3 sequences, over 20% seen once. Sequencing was performed on PBMCs, taken before TCRalphabeta/CD19-depleted stem cell transplant. All receptors derive from a boy in the first two years of life with Wiskott-Aldrich syndrome, due to receive a stem cell transplant. The CDR3 runs from the conserved cysteine through the conserved F or W. A D gene is named only where the DNA matches it firmly.

v_gene: TRBV5-1; d_gene: -; CDR3aa: CASSLEGSSYEQYF
v_gene: TRBV5-1; d_gene: -; CDR3aa: CASRVGQLNEKLFF
v_gene: TRBV5-1; d_gene: -; CDR3aa: CASSRVGWGEAEQFF
v_gene: TRBV10-3; d_gene: -; CDR3aa: CAISQLDEQFF
v_gene: TRBV15; d_gene: -; CDR3aa: CATRALGEPNYEQYF
v_gene: TRBV6-5; d_gene: TRBD2; CDR3aa: CASSYSIGEGYNEQFF
v_gene: TRBV20-1; d_gene: -; CDR3aa: CSAREGRRGHSYEQYF
v_gene: TRBV5-1; d_gene: TRBD1; CDR3aa: CASSLAITTGVNYGYTF
v_gene: TRBV6-5; d_gene: TRBD2; CDR3aa: CASSYSGTSVGELFF
v_gene: TRBV5-1; d_gene: -; CDR3aa: CASSERQPQETQYF
v_gene: TRBV5-4; d_gene: TRBD2; CDR3aa: CASSVPGTSWNEQYF
v_gene: TRBV27; d_gene: TRBD2; CDR3aa: CASSSRGLAEITDTQYF
v_gene: TRBV29-1; d_gene: TRBD1; CDR3aa: CSVRQGAEETQYF
v_gene: TRBV12-3/TRBV12-4; d_gene: -; CDR3aa: CASSLTIPGPEGAFF
v_gene: TRBV5-5; d_gene: TRBD2; CDR3aa: CVSSGTADTGELFF
v_gene: TRBV20-1; d_gene: -; CDR3aa: CSAEGRGFAKNIQYF
v_gene: TRBV27; d_gene: TRBD1; CDR3aa: CASSPTTGNNQPQHF
v_gene: TRBV7-8; d_gene: -; CDR3aa: CASSLDWYSSYEQYF
v_gene: TRBV6-5; d_gene: -; CDR3aa: CASSSIRWSDSSGNTIYF
v_gene: TRBV20-1; d_gene: TRBD2; CDR3aa: CSAKPPGLAYRNEQFF
v_gene: TRBV6-1; d_gene: TRBD2; CDR3aa: CASRPLAGAGTNEQFF
v_gene: TRBV20-1; d_gene: TRBD2; CDR3aa: CSARRSAGGEQFF
v_gene: TRBV6-1; d_gene: -; CDR3aa: CASSEVGQGPGYTF
v_gene: TRBV5-1; d_gene: TRBD2; CDR3aa: CASSLVREAFELNEQFF
v_gene: TRBV24-1; d_gene: -; CDR3aa: CATSSGAFQPQHF
v_gene: TRBV20-1; d_gene: -; CDR3aa: CSARAAAVGRNQQFF
v_gene: TRBV7-9; d_gene: -; CDR3aa: CASSLLGARAFF
v_gene: TRBV11-1; d_gene: -; CDR3aa: CASSLALDNEQFF
v_gene: TRBV29-1; d_gene: TRBD2; CDR3aa: CSVVGTSGRGNRDEQFF
v_gene: TRBV5-1; d_gene: TRBD1; CDR3aa: CASSSNPGQKFYNEQFF
v_gene: TRBV5-1; d_gene: TRBD1; CDR3aa: CASNRDRGYNEQFF
v_gene: TRBV5-1; d_gene: -; CDR3aa: CASSEQGHQPQHF
v_gene: TRBV5-1; d_gene: -; CDR3aa: CASSFPATPAESTDTQYF
v_gene: TRBV27; d_gene: -; CDR3aa: CASSFMSGYEQYF
v_gene: TRBV4-2; d_gene: TRBD2; CDR3aa: CASSPSPSSGKGYEQYF
v_gene: TRBV5-1; d_gene: TRBD2; CDR3aa: CASSRGTSGGHNEQFF